The clone carrying this TCR beta chain occurred a few times. This sample was included in a study of T-cell reconstitution after alpha-beta-depleted transplantation in children. This CDR3 has 15 residues. The V gene end was trimmed by 2 bases and the J gene end by 3 bases; junction bases not matched to a gene: 3. TCRbeta library preparation incorporated unique molecular identifiers. TCRdb reanalysed the PCR reads using MiXCR and keeps one entry per CDR3 protein. Of around 370,000 distinct CDR3 sequences listed, 16% are singletons. The rearrangement uses TRBV12-3 or TRBV12-4 and TRBJ2-3, with TRBD1 matching 9 bases. This sequence was found in a male patient aged 2 to 9 who had a stem cell transplant for acute lymphoblastic leukemia, so the T cells may come from the graft donor. Specimen: PBMCs, mostly from graft donor cells, collected 360 days after TCRalphabeta/CD19-depleted stem cell transplant. In nucleotides, the CDR3 is TGTGCCAGCAGTTTACAGACAGGGGGGACAGATACGCAGTATTTT. Its protein product is CASSLQTGGTDTQYF.